This entry lists 3 T cell receptor beta chains sequenced from one sample in a study of OX40 agonist ivuxolimab in advanced cancers. Here immunoSEQ multiplex PCR was the method, and the copy in TCRdb shows in-frame clones only, minus some. The sample has about 35,000 clones; around 92% are singletons. The source material was CD4+ or CD8+ T cells sorted from blood, sampled in a trial of the OX40 agonist ivuxolimab. The receptors here all came from an adult with an advanced solid tumor such as melanoma, head and neck, liver or kidney cancer.

The chain recombines TRBV19 with TRBJ1-5; 8 bases are a match to TRBD1. V shed 6 bases and J 3 bases; nucleotides not matched to a gene: 10. This CDR3 has 16 residues. Germline V gene lookup returns CDR1 LNHDA and CDR2 SQIVND (reference sequence). The CDR3 is CASSPTGDPLNQPQHF. In DNA, the CDR3 is TGTGCCAGTAGCCCGACAGGGGACCCACTCAATCAGCCCCAGCATTTT.

The rearrangement uses TRBV2 and TRBJ2-1, with TRBD1 as a possible D gene (6 bases). The ends were cut back, 5 bases at V and 0 bases at J, with 17 bases in the middle. The CDR3 is made up of 17 amino acids. Germline loops: CDR1 SNHLY, CDR2 FYNNEI. The CDR3 DNA follows: TGTGCCAGCAGTCCGAGCCTTACAGGGTACTCCTACAATGAGCAGTTCTTC. It encodes CASSPSLTGYSYNEQFF.

This clone occurred once. V usage is TRBV7-8 and J usage is TRBJ1-5; D is ambiguous. V lost 1 base and J lost 0, with 16 bases in between. This CDR3 spans 18 amino acids. CDR1 is SGHVS and CDR2 is FQNEAQ in the germline V gene. CDR3: CASSLVMAGSYSNQPQHF. The CDR3, as DNA: TGTGCCAGCAGCTTAGTTATGGCAGGCTCTTATAGCAATCAGCCCCAGCATTTT.